The clone carrying this T cell receptor beta chain was counted between two and nine times. The antigen is unknown. Primers for the PCR totalled 60 Vbeta and 13 Jbeta. This table comes from immunoSEQ multiplex PCR, and its TCRdb copy is limited to in-frame clones, with some not included. The table includes approximately 110,000 clones, around three quarters detected once. This sample is part of a study of cytomegalovirus exposure and HLA in healthy donors. Whole-study findings and limits: Previously analyzed data showed that most TCR beta V segments were productive at a frequency of about 87% or about 30%.

V was pared by 10 bases and J by 6 bases, with 13 bases between. The CDR3 is made up of 11 amino acids. Germline V gene sequence: CDR1 ENHRY, CDR2 SYGVKD. The sequenced sample consisted of PBMCs. This TCR was sampled from a human donor in good health. The chain carries TRBV10-3 and TRBJ2-7, with D maybe TRBD1 (6 bases). Here the CDR3 DNA reads TGTGCCACCGGGACACCCAGCGAGCAGTACTTC. Its protein product is CATGTPSEQYF.